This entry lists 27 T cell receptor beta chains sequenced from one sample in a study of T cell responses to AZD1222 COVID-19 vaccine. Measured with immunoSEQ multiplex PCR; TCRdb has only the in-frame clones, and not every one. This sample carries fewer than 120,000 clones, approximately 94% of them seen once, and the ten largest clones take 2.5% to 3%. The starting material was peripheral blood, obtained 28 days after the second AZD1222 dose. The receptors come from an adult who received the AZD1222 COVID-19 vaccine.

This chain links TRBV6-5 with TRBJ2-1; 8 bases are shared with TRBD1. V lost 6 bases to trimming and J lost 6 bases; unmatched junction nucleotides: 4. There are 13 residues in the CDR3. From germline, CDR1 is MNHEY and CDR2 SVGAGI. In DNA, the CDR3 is TGTGCCAGCAGCATAGACAGGGGCAATGAGCAGTTCTTC. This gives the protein CASSIDRGNEQFF.

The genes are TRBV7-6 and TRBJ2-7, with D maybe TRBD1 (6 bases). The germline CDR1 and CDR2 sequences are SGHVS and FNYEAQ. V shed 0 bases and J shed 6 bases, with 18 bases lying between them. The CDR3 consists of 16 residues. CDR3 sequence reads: CASSLAAPGQGSEQYF. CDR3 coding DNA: TGTGCCAGCAGCTTAGCCGCACCGGGCCAGGGGAGCGAGCAGTACTTC.

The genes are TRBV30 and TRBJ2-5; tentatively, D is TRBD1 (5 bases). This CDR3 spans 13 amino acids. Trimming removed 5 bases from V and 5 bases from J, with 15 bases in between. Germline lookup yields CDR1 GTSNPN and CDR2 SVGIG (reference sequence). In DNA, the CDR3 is TGTGCCTGGGGTCCAGGGTTGGAGGAGACCCAGTACTTC. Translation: CAWGPGLEETQYF. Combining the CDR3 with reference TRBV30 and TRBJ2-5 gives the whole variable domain SQTIHQWPATLVQPVGSPLSLECTVEGTSNPNLYWYRQAAGRGLQLLFYSVGIGQISSEVPQNLSASRPQDRQFILSSKKLLLSDSGFYLCAWGPGLEETQYFGPGTRLLVL.

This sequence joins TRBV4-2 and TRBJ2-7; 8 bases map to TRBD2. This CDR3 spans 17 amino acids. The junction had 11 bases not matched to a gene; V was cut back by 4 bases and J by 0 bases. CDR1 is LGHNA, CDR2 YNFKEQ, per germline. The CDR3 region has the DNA TGTGCCAGCAGCCGCACCACCCCTAGCGGGCACTCCTACGAGCAGTACTTC. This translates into CASSRTTPSGHSYEQYF.

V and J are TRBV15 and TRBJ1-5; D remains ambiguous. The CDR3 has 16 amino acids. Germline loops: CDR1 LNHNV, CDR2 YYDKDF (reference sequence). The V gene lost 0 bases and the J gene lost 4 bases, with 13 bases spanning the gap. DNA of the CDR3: TGTGCCACCAGCAGAGATGGGCCAGAAGAGAATCAGCCCCAGCATTTT. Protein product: CATSRDGPEENQPQHF.

Written as DNA, the CDR3 is TGTGCCAGTAGTATAGCGGGAACCTACAATGAGCAGTTCTTC. Its translation: CASSIAGTYNEQFF. The chain carries TRBV19 and TRBJ2-1, with D maybe TRBD2 (5 bases). The CDR3 runs 14 residues. The germline CDR1 and CDR2 sequences are LNHDA and SQIVND (reference sequence). V shed 1 base and J shed 2 bases, with 6 bases lying between them.

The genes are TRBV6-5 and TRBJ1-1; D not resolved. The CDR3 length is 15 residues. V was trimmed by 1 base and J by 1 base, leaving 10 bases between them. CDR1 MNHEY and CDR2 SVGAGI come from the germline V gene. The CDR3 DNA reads TGTGCCAGCAGTTACTGGGGTTTGTGGAACACTGAAGCTTTCTTT. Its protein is CASSYWGLWNTEAFF.

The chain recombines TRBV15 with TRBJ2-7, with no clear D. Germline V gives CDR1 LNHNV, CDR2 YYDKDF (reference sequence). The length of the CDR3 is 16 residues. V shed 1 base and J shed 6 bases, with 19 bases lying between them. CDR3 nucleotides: TGTGCCACCAGCAGAGCTGGTTCAGCCCGGGTGGGCGAGCAGTACTTC. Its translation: CATSRAGSARVGEQYF. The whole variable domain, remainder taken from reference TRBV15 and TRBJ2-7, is DAMVIQNPRYQVTQFGKPVTLSCSQTLNHNVMYWYQQKSSQAPKLLFHYYDKDFNNEADTPDNFQSRRPNTSFCFLDIRSPGLGDTAMYLCATSRAGSARVGEQYFGPGTRLTVT.

CDR3 nucleotides: TGTGCCAGCAGTTGGTTTGGGGGGCAGGGCACTGAAGCTTTCTTT. Translating it yields CASSWFGGQGTEAFF. The chain is built from TRBV27 and TRBJ1-1; D is perhaps TRBD1 (6 bases). CDR3 length equals 15 residues. Germline V CDR1 and CDR2: MNHEY, SMNVEV (reference sequence). The germline V and J ends were trimmed by 4 bases and 4 bases, with 16 bases remaining between them.

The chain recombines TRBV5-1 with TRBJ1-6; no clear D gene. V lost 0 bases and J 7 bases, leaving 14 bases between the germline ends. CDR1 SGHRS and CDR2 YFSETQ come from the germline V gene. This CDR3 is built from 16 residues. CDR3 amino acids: CASSLDLQGGNSPLHF. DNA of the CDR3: TGCGCCAGCAGCTTGGACTTACAAGGAGGGAATTCACCCCTCCACTTT.

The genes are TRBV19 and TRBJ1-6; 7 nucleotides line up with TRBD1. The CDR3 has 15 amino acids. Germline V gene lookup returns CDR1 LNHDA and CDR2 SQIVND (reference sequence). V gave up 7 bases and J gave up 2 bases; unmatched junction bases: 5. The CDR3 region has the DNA TGTGCCAGTACCGCCGGGACAGCCTATAATTCACCCCTCCACTTT. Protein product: CASTAGTAYNSPLHF.

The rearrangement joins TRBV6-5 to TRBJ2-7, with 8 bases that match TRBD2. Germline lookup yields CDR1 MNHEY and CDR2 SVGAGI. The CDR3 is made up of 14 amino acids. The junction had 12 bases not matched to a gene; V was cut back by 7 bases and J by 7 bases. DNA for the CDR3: TGTGCCAGCATGGCGGGGGGCACCTACGGGGAGCAGTACTTC. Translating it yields CASMAGGTYGEQYF.

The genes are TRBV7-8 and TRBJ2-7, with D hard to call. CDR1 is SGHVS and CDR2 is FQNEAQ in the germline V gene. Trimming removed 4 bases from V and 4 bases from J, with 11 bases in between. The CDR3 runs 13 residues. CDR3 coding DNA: TGTGCCAGCAGCTCGGGTCCCAGGTACGAGCAGTACTTC. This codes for CASSSGPRYEQYF.

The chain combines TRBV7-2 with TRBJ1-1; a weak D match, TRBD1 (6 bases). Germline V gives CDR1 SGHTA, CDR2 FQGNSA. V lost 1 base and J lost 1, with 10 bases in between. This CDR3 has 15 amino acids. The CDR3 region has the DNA TGTGCCAGCAGCTTAGTGATACAGGGGAACACTGAAGCTTTCTTT. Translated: CASSLVIQGNTEAFF.

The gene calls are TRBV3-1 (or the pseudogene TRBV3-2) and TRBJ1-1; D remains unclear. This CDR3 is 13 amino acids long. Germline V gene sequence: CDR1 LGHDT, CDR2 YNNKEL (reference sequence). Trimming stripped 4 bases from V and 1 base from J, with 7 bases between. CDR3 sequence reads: CASSLGENTEAFF. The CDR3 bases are TGTGCCAGCAGCCTCGGGGAGAACACTGAAGCTTTCTTT.

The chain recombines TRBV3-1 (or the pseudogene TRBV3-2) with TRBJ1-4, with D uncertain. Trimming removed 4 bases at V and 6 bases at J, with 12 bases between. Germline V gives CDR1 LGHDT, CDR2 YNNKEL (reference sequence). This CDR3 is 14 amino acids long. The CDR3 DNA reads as TGTGCCAGCAGCCGAGGGCAGGAGGATGAAAAACTGTTTTTT. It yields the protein CASSRGQEDEKLFF.

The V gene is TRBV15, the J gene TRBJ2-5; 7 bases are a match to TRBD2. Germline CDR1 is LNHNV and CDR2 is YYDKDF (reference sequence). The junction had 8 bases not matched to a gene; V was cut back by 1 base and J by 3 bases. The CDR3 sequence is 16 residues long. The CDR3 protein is CATSRGAGLSKETQYF. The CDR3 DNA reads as TGTGCCACCAGCAGAGGAGCGGGACTCAGTAAAGAGACCCAGTACTTC.

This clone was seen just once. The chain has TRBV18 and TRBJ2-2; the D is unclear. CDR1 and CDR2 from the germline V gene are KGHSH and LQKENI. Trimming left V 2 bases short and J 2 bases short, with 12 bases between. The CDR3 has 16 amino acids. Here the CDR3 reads CASSPSFAANTGELFF. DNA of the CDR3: TGTGCCAGCTCACCATCTTTCGCAGCCAACACCGGGGAGCTGTTTTTT. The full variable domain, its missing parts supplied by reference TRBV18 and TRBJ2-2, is NAGVMQNPRHLVRRRGQEARLRCSPMKGHSHVYWYRQLPEEGLKFMVYLQKENIIDESGMPKERFSAEFPKEGPSILRIQQVVRGDSAAYFCASSPSFAANTGELFFGEGSRLTVL.

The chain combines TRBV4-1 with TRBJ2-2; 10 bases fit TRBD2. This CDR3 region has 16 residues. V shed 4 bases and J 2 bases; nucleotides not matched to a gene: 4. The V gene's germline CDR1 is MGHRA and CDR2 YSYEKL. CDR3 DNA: TGCGCCAGCAGCCCCCTAGCGGGAGCCAACACCGGGGAGCTGTTTTTT. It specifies CASSPLAGANTGELFF.

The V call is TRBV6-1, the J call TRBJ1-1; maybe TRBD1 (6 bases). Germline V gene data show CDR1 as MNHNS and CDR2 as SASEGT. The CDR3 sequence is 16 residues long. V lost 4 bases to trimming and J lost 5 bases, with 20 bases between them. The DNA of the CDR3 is TGTGCCAGCAGTGCAAAAAGAGGGGGAGGAGAAACTGAAGCTTTCTTT. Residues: CASSAKRGGGETEAFF.

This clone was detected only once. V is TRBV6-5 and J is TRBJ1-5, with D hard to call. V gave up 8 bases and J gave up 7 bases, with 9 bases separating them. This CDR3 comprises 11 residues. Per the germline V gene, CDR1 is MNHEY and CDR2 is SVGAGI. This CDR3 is CASGPWQPQHF. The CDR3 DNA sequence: TGTGCCAGCGGCCCGTGGCAGCCCCAGCATTTT.

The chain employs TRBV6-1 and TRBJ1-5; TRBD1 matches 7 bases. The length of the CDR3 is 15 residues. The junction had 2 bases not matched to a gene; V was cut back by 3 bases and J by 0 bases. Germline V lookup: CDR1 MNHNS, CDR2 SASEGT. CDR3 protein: CASSDNRGSNQPQHF. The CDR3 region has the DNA TGTGCCAGCAGTGACAACAGGGGTAGCAATCAGCCCCAGCATTTT.

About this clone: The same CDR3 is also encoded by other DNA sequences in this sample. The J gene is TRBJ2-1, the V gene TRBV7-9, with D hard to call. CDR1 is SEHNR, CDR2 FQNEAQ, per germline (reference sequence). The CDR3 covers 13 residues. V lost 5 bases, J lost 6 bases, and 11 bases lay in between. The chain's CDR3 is CASSLSPLNEQFF. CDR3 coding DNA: TGTGCCAGCAGCCTGTCCCCCCTCAATGAGCAGTTCTTC. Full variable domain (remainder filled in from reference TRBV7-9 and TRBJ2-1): DTGVSQNPRHKITKRGQNVTFRCDPISEHNRLYWYRQTLGQGPEFLTYFQNEAQLEKSRLLSDRFSAERPKGSFSTLEIQRTEQGDSAMYLCASSLSPLNEQFFGPGTRLTVL.

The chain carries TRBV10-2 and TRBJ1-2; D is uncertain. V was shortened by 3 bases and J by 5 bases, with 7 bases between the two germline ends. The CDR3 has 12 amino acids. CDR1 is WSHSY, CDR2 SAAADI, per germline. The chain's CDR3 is CASSEAGYGYTF. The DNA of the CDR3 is TGCGCCAGCAGTGAAGCTGGATATGGCTACACCTTC.

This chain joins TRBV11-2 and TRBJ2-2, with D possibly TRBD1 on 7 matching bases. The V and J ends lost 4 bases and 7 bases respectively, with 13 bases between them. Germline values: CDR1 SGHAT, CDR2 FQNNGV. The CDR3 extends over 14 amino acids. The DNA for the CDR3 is TGTGCCAGCAGCTCCCTCAGGGGGGACGGGGAGCTGTTTTTT. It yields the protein CASSSLRGDGELFF.

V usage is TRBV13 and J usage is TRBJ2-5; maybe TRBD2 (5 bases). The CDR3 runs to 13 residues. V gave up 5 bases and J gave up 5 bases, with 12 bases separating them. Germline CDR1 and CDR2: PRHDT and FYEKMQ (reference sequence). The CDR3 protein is CASSPSGGETQYF. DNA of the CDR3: TGTGCCAGCAGCCCCTCTGGCGGGGAGACCCAGTACTTC.

CDR3 nucleotides: TGTGCCAGCAGCCGAACGGTAGGGGGGGGAAACACCATATATTTT. It encodes CASSRTVGGGNTIYF. The genes are TRBV6-5 and TRBJ1-3, with a weak D call TRBD1 (6 bases). Between the trimmed V and J ends, which lost 6 bases and 4 bases, there was a span of 16 bases. Germline CDR1 and CDR2: MNHEY and SVGAGI. The CDR3 spans 15 residues.